This T cell receptor beta chain was sequenced during a study of beta chain features in type 1 diabetes. Study-wide results and limits: Any HLA type influence on TCRB rearrangement was left unresolved here. For Type 1 diabetes patients, all four CD4+ subsets carried TCRB CDR3s that were moderately but significantly shorter. Patients' naive, central memory and regulatory TCRB repertoires appeared more alike than those of healthy donors. Short templates might get an advantage during PCR, and this would be equal in patients and controls. Insertions were fewer and deletions more numerous at VDJ junctions in type 1 diabetes patients.

Notes on this clone: As yet, its antigen is unknown. Other DNA sequences in the same sample also yield this CDR3.

The germline CDR1 and CDR2 sequences are SGHRS and YFSETQ. J was trimmed by 0 bases and V by 0 bases; bases with no gene match: 0. The CDR3 contains 15 residues. What was sequenced were expressed TCRB transcripts, since all of the isolated RNA had been reverse transcribed. Assay: immunoSEQ multiplex PCR; the TCRdb copy retains only in-frame clones and omits some. The sample yields hundreds of thousands of clones, roughly 12% seen once. Sequencing was carried out using naive CD4+ T cells from blood. The TCR sequence derives from a man aged 18 to 30 with type 1 diabetes. The rearrangement joins TRBV5-1 to TRBJ1-1, with 9 bases matching TRBD1. The CDR3 DNA follows: TGCGCCAGCAGCTTGGGGACAGGGGTGAACACTGAAGCTTTCTTT. It specifies CASSLGTGVNTEAFF.